This T cell receptor beta chain was sequenced in a study of blood T cells in healthy people across ages. General study findings and limits: The fall in TCR beta diversity per million T cells was roughly linear with age.

Primers used in a second PCR of about 7 to 12 cycles were a sample-barcoded 5' primer and a J-beta primer mix. TCRdb re-called the 5' RACE reads with MiXCR, one entry per CDR3 protein. The sample shows about 1.4 million distinct CDR3 sequences, roughly 64% of them seen only once. The CDR3 has 16 amino acids. Germline V CDR1 and CDR2: SGHTA, FQGNSA. J gave up 1 base and V 2 bases, and 6 bases lay outside the gene matches. A note on this clonotype: Its target is unknown.

The V gene is TRBV7-2, the J gene TRBJ1-1, with TRBD1 matching over 8 bases. The sequence derives from a man younger than 35 in good health. Specimen: blood. CDR3 region: CASSLLGTGENTEAFF. The CDR3 DNA is TGTGCCAGCAGCTTACTCGGGACAGGTGAGAACACTGAAGCTTTCTTT. The full variable domain, in which reference TRBV7-2 and TRBJ1-1 provide the parts outside the CDR3, is GAGVSQSPSNKVTEKGKDVELRCDPISGHTALYWYRQSLGQGLEFLIYFQGNSAPDKSGLPSDRFSAERTGGSVSTLTIQRTQQEDSAVYLCASSLLGTGENTEAFFGQGTRLTVV.